This T cell receptor beta chain was recovered during a study of regulatory T cells in long-lasting Graves disease. General study results and limits: For persistent Graves' patients, TCR diversity was lower than for newly diagnosed ones.

Building of the TCR beta libraries involved iRepertoire HTBI primers and Arm-PCR of CDR3 regions. TCRdb redid the calling of the multiplex PCR reads with MiXCR, one entry per CDR3 protein. There are 550,000 to 650,000 distinct CDR3 sequences in the sample; 15% to 20% occur only once, and around 12% lies in the top ten. Time point of the sample: newly diagnosed GD, antithyroid drugs for less than 3 months. PBMCs provided the RNA from which the TCR library was made. This CDR3 region has 15 residues. Germline V lookup: CDR1 MNHEY, CDR2 SVGEGT. V shed 5 bases and J 1 base; nucleotides not matched to a gene: 6. For this clonotype: Its target is not known.

These records were also assigned to another study, of T cells in Graves' hyperthyroidism and ophthalmopathy.

The sequencing here drew on peripheral blood mononuclear cells (PBMCs), taken at new diagnosis, from a patient treated with antithyroid drugs. The clonotype originates from a man aged 18-30 years with Graves disease. The V and J genes are TRBV6-2 or TRBV6-3 and TRBJ1-1, with 8 bases fitting TRBD1. The CDR3 spells CASSDHRGRNTEAFF. DNA for the CDR3: TGTGCCAGCAGTGACCACAGGGGGAGGAACACTGAAGCTTTCTTT.